Many counts were recorded for the clone carrying this T cell receptor (beta chain). What it binds is unknown. The V end was cut by 2 bases, the J end by 2 bases, with 10 bases between. The CDR3 consists of 14 residues. Germline CDR1 is MNHEY and CDR2 is SMNVEV (reference sequence). Time point of the sample: newly diagnosed GD, antithyroid drugs for less than 3 months. Extracted PBMC RNA gave rise to the TCR library. Arm-PCR of CDR3 regions and iRepertoire HTBI primers were the basis on which TCR beta libraries were built. MiXCR, applied by TCRdb to the multiplex PCR reads, yields one record per CDR3 protein. Of 400,000 to 500,000 distinct CDR3 sequences in the sample, 15% were seen once. The record originates from a study of regulatory T cells in long-lasting Graves disease. General study results and limits: New patients shared about a thousand public clonotypes, fewer than the approximately 2,500 shared by persistent patients.

These data were also filed under a second study, of T cells in Graves' hyperthyroidism and ophthalmopathy. From that report: Ophthalmopathy was separated from stable hyperthyroidism by a 13 V-J model.

The sequence came from a woman in her 40s with Graves disease. The chain has TRBV27 and TRBJ2-7, with TRBD1 as a possible D gene (5 bases). The sample consisted of peripheral blood mononuclear cells (PBMCs), taken at new diagnosis, from a patient treated with antithyroid drugs. CDR3 protein: CASSLVQGTYEQYF. As DNA, the CDR3 is TGTGCCAGCAGTTTAGTTCAGGGTACCTACGAGCAGTACTTC.